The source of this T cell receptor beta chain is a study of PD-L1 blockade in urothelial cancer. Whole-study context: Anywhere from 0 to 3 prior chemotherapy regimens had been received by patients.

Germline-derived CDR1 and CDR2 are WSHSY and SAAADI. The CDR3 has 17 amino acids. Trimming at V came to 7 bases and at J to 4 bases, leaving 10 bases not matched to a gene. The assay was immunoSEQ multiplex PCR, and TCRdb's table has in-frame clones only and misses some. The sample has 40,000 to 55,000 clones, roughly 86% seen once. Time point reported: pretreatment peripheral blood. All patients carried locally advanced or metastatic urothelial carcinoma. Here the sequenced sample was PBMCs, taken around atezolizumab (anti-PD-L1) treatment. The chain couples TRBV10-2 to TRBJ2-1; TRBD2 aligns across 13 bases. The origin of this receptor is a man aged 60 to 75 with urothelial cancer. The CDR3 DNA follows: TGCGCCAGCAAAGGACTAGCGGGAGTCGACACTTACAATGAGCAGTTCTTC. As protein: CASKGLAGVDTYNEQFF.